This T cell receptor (beta chain) appears in the sequencing data of a study of cytomegalovirus exposure and HLA in healthy donors. The study's findings and limits: With high specificity and sensitivity, the classifier reportedly diagnosed cytomegalovirus status. The study labeled more than 150 TCR beta chains cytomegalovirus-associated. TCR beta V segments were, for the most part, productive about 87% or about 30% of the time in an earlier analysis.

In the PCR, 60 Vbeta and 13 Jbeta primers were used. Methods used by the authors: Later analysis identified 80 million to 90 million unique TCR beta chains, about 10 million shared. Libraries were prepared by immunoSEQ multiplex PCR; TCRdb keeps only in-frame clonotypes and omits some of them. V and J calls and clone size are copied from that table; D and trimming were computed from the DNA. This table has some 65,000 clones, approximately 71% appearing once. With regard to this clone: Its specificity is unknown.

This CDR3 spans 21 amino acids. Deletions cut 4 bases from V and 1 base from J, with 31 bases between. Germline assignment: CDR1 KGHSH and CDR2 LQKENI. This TCR came from a woman aged 40 to 50 in good health and CMV-seropositive. The sample comprised PBMCs. The chain employs TRBV18 and TRBJ1-1; a possible D gene is TRBD1 (6 bases). The DNA for the CDR3 is TGTGCCAGCTCACTATTCGGGCCGACAGGACGAACCCCGACAGAGAACACTGAAGCTTTCTTT. Translating gives CASSLFGPTGRTPTENTEAFF.